The 5 T cell receptor beta chains presented below share a single source sample, sequenced in a study of memory CD4+ T cells and cytomegalovirus serostatus. Single viable CD3+CD4+CD8-CD45RO+ cells were sorted as the memory CD4+ T cells. Libraries were prepared by immunoSEQ multiplex PCR; TCRdb keeps only in-frame clonotypes and omits some of them. The sample shows approximately 74,000 clones, about 76% of them seen only once. The sample was memory CD4+ T cells from blood. These receptors were collected from an adult in good health and CMV-seropositive.

In this sample, this clone turned up a few times. The chain employs TRBV19 and TRBJ1-1; TRBD1 agrees at 7 bases. The CDR3 totals 15 residues. V gave up 4 bases and J gave up 1 base; unmatched junction bases: 6. The germline gives CDR1 LNHDA, CDR2 SQIVND (reference sequence). CDR3 loop: CASSTTRQGNTEAFF. DNA for the CDR3: TGTGCCAGTAGTACCACCCGACAGGGGAACACTGAAGCTTTCTTT.

J is TRBJ1-4 and V is TRBV7-2; unclear D gene. Trimming pared 5 bases from V and 5 bases from J, leaving 9 bases between. This CDR3 contains 13 residues. Germline-derived CDR1 and CDR2 are SGHTA and FQGNSA. The DNA of the CDR3 is TGTGCCAGCAGCGGGAGTAGAAATGAAAAACTGTTTTTT. The encoded protein is CASSGSRNEKLFF.

Notes on this clone: The same CDR3 also results from other DNA sequences found in this sample. The CDR3 loop is CAWSVGGNSNQPQHF. CDR3 DNA: TGTGCCTGGAGTGTAGGCGGCAATAGCAATCAGCCCCAGCATTTT. The chain carries TRBV30 and TRBJ1-5; no clear D. Per germline, CDR1 GTSNPN and CDR2 SVGIG (reference sequence). The CDR3 extends over 15 amino acids. With 0 bases removed from V and 0 bases from J, the gap between germline ends came to 9 bases.

The chain is built from TRBV7-2 and TRBJ2-2, with D perhaps matching TRBD2 (5 bases). Trimming removed 6 bases from V and 2 bases from J, with 13 bases in between. This CDR3 contains 15 residues. Germline CDR1 SGHTA, CDR2 FQGNSA. In DNA form, the CDR3 reads TGTGCCAGCAGACCCCTCGGGGTAAACACCGGGGAGCTGTTTTTT. Encoded protein: CASRPLGVNTGELFF.

This clone was seen just once. The chain is built from TRBV7-8 and TRBJ2-3; D uncertain. V dropped 5 bases and J dropped 1 base, with 16 bases sitting between them. The CDR3 runs 16 residues. Per germline, CDR1 SGHVS and CDR2 FQNEAQ. The CDR3 region is CASSPRNPSGTDTQYF. CDR3 in DNA: TGTGCCAGCAGCCCTAGGAACCCCAGCGGCACAGATACGCAGTATTTT.